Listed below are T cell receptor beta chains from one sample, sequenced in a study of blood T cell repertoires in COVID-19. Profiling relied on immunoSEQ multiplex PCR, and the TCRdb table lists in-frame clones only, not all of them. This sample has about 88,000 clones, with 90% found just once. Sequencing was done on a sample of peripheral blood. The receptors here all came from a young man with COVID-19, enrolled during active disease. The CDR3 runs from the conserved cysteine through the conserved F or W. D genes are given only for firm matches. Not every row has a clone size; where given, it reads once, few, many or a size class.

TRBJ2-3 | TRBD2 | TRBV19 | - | CASSTPRWSSGSPDTQYF | TGTGCCAGTAGTACCCCCCGGTGGTCTAGCGGGAGCCCAGATACGCAGTATTTT
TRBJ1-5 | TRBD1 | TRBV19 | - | CASSIDYRGRGQPQHF | TGTGCCAGTAGTATAGATTACAGGGGACGGGGGCAGCCCCAGCATTTT
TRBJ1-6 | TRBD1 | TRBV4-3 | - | CASSPRGQGDSPLHF | TGCGCCAGCAGCCCACGGGGACAGGGCGATTCACCCCTCCACTTT
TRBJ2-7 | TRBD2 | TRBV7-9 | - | CASCLGLAGHGPPYEQYF | TGTGCCAGCTGCTTGGGACTAGCGGGTCACGGCCCCCCCTACGAGCAGTACTTC
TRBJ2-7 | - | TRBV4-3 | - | CASSQEYRMRAYEQYF | TGCGCCAGCAGCCAAGAGTATCGCATGAGGGCCTACGAGCAGTACTTC
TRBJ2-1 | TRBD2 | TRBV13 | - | CASSPPYSSGRDEQFF | TGTGCCAGCAGTCCTCCTTACTCTAGCGGACGGGATGAGCAGTTCTTC
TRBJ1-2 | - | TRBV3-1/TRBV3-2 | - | CASSQGPGNYGYTF | TGTGCCAGCAGCCAAGGGCCAGGGAACTATGGCTACACCTTC
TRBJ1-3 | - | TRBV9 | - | CASSPTAGAANTIYF | TGTGCCAGCAGCCCGACGGCAGGGGCTGCAAACACCATATATTTT
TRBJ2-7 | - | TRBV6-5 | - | CASSQGRGTYEQYF | TGTGCCAGCAGCCAGGGGAGAGGGACCTACGAGCAGTACTTC
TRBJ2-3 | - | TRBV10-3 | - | CAILGGAHADTQYF | TGTGCCATCCTTGGGGGGGCACACGCAGATACGCAGTATTTT
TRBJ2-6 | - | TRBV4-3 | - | CASSQGRAGALSGANVLTF | TGCGCCAGCAGCCAAGGGCGCGCGGGGGCCCTCTCTGGGGCCAACGTCCTGACTTTC
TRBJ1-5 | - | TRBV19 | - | CASSIGGEVNQPQHF | TGTGCCAGTAGTATAGGAGGGGAGGTCAATCAGCCCCAGCATTTT
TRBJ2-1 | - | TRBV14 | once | CASSQRYLTGSSYNEQFF | TGTGCCAGCAGCCAGAGGTATCTAACCGGAAGCTCCTACAATGAGCAGTTCTTC
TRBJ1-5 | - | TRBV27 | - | CASSWGAGQPQHF | TGTGCCAGCAGTTGGGGAGCGGGTCAGCCCCAGCATTTT
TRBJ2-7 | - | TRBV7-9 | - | CASSAVQGQGIHEQYF | TGTGCCAGCAGCGCAGTACAGGGCCAGGGTATCCACGAGCAGTACTTC
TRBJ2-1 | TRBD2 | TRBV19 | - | CASSIPLGGVEQFF | TGTGCCAGTAGTATACCCCTGGGGGGGGTTGAGCAGTTCTTC
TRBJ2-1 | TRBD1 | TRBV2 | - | CASSEIRGTGEQFF | TGTGCCAGCAGTGAGATTCGGGGGACAGGGGAGCAGTTCTTC
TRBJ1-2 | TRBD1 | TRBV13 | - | CASGEKQGANGYTF | TGTGCCAGCGGGGAAAAACAGGGGGCGAATGGCTACACCTTC
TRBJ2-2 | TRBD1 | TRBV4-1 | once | CASSGYRGTNTGELFF | TGCGCCAGCAGCGGTTACAGGGGGACGAACACCGGGGAGCTGTTTTTT
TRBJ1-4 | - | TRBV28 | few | CASSGGQREKLLF | TGTGCCAGCAGTGGGGGCCAACGTGAAAAACTGCTTTTT
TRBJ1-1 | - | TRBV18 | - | CASSPEADMNTEAFF | TGTGCCAGCTCACCAGAGGCAGATATGAACACTGAAGCTTTCTTT
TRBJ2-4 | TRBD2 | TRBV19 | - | CASTAGRGNIQYF | TGTGCCAGTACCGCCGGGAGGGGAAACATTCAGTACTTC
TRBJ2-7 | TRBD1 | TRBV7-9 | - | CASSTRLGKGAEQYF | TGTGCCAGCAGCACAAGGTTGGGAAAGGGGGCCGAGCAGTACTTC
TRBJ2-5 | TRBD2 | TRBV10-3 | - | CAIATSGEGLQETQYF | TGTGCCATTGCGACTAGCGGGGAGGGCTTACAAGAGACCCAGTACTTC
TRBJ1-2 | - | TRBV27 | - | CASSRGSVHGYTF | TGTGCCAGCAGTAGGGGGTCTGTTCATGGCTACACCTTC
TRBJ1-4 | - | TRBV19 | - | CASSLTVNEKLFF | TGTGCCAGTAGCCTCACGGTTAATGAAAAACTGTTTTTT
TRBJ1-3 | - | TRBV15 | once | CATSRDRGSGNTIYF | TGTGCCACCAGCAGAGACAGGGGCTCTGGAAACACCATATATTTT
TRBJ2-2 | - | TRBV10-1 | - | CASSPDTSTGELFF | TGCGCCAGCAGTCCAGACACCTCCACCGGGGAGCTGTTTTTT
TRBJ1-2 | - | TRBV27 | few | CASSPRREGNYGYTF | TGTGCCAGCAGTCCCAGACGGGAGGGAAACTATGGCTACACCTTC
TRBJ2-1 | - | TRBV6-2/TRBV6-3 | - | CASSYLREQFF | TGTGCCAGCAGTTACCTCCGTGAGCAGTTCTTC
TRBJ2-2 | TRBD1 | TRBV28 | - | CASSLPGQISSGELFF | TGTGCCAGCAGTCTACCGGGACAGATATCTAGCGGGGAGCTGTTTTTT
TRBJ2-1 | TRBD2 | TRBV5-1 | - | CASSFPWLAGGGEQFF | TGCGCCAGCAGCTTCCCGTGGCTAGCGGGAGGAGGTGAGCAGTTCTTC
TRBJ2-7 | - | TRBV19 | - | CASSMARGLYEQYF | TGTGCCAGTAGTATGGCACGAGGCCTCTACGAGCAGTACTTC
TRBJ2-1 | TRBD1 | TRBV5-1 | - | CASSPRTDRGGHEQFF | TGCGCCAGCAGCCCCAGGACGGACAGGGGCGGGCATGAGCAGTTCTTC
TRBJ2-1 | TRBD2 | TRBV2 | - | CASWGSGRSNEQFF | TGTGCCAGCTGGGGTAGCGGGAGGAGCAATGAGCAGTTCTTC
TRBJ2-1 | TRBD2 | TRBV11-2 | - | CASSLDRASGTHNEQFF | TGTGCCAGCAGCTTAGATCGGGCTAGCGGGACCCACAATGAGCAGTTCTTC
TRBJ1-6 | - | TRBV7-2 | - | CASRKAGNNSPLHF | TGTGCCAGCAGGAAGGCGGGGAATAATTCACCCCTCCACTTT
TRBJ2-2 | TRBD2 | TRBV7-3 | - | CASSPQSGRGTGELFF | TGTGCCAGCAGCCCGCAGAGCGGGAGAGGGACCGGGGAGCTGTTTTTT
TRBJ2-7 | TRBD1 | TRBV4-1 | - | CASSQEGDRGLYEQYF | TGCGCCAGCAGCCAAGAAGGGGACAGGGGGCTGTACGAGCAGTACTTC
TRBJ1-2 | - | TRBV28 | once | CASSFVEGTSYGYTF | TGTGCCAGCAGTTTCGTGGAGGGTACCTCCTATGGCTACACCTTC
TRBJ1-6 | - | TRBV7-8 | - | CASSLDRYNSPLHF | TGTGCCAGCAGCTTAGACAGATATAATTCACCCCTCCACTTT
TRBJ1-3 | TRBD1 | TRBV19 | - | CASIDRERGNTIYF | TGTGCCAGTATCGACAGGGAAAGAGGAAACACCATATATTTT
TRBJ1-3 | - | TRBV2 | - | CASSGTDGNTIYF | TGTGCCAGCAGTGGGACAGACGGAAACACCATATATTTT
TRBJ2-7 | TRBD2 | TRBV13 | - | CASSSGASGLYEQYF | TGTGCCAGCAGCTCAGGGGCTAGCGGGTTGTACGAGCAGTACTTC
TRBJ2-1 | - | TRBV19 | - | CASSIVAGLGNEQFF | TGTGCCAGTAGTATAGTGGCAGGACTTGGCAATGAGCAGTTCTTC
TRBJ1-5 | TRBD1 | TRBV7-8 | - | CASSADRVGLNQPQHF | TGTGCCAGCAGCGCTGACAGGGTGGGATTAAATCAGCCCCAGCATTTT
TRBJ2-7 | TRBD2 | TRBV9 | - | CASSVDSSGYEQYF | TGTGCCAGCAGCGTCGATTCTAGCGGGTACGAGCAGTACTTC
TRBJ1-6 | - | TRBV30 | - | CAWSGLDFSYNSPLHF | TGTGCCTGGAGCGGCCTCGACTTCTCCTATAATTCACCCCTCCACTTT
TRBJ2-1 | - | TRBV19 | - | CASSTSEGLSGEQFF | TGTGCCAGTAGTACGTCTGAGGGACTGAGTGGTGAGCAGTTCTTC
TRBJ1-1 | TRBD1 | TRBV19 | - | CASTLGQGNTEAFF | TGTGCCAGTACCCTCGGACAGGGAAACACTGAAGCTTTCTTT
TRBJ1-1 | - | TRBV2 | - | CASSEALPGREAFF | TGTGCCAGCAGTGAAGCGCTTCCAGGGCGTGAAGCTTTCTTT
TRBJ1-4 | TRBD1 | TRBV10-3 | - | CAISVGQAGEKLLF | TGTGCCATTAGCGTGGGACAGGCTGGTGAAAAACTGCTTTTT
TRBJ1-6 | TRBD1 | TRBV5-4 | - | CASSTRTGTNSPLHF | TGTGCCAGCAGCACCCGGACAGGGACTAATTCACCCCTCCACTTT
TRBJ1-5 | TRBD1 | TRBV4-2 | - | CASSQDEGAPNQPQHF | TGTGCCAGCAGCCAAGACGAGGGGGCGCCCAATCAGCCCCAGCATTTT